This T cell receptor beta chain came from a study of blood T cell repertoires in COVID-19. V was pared by 0 bases and J by 4 bases, with 12 bases between. The germline V gene encodes CDR1 MDHEN and CDR2 SYDVKM. This CDR3 is built from 15 residues. Sequencing used immunoSEQ multiplex PCR; TCRdb keeps in-frame clones, though not all of them. The sample has under 200,000 clones; roughly 86% are singletons. The chain employs TRBV28 and TRBJ1-1, with D maybe TRBD1 (5 bases). The sample consisted of peripheral blood. The TCR was taken from a man aged 65 to 85 with acute or convalescent COVID-19. CDR3 protein: CASSLWAGRGTEAFF. The CDR3 coding sequence is TGTGCCAGCAGTTTATGGGCAGGAAGGGGCACTGAAGCTTTCTTT. The full variable domain, its missing parts supplied by reference TRBV28 and TRBJ1-1, is DVKVTQSSRYLVKRTGEKVFLECVQDMDHENMFWYRQDPGLGLRLIYFSYDVKMKEKGDIPEGYSVSREKKERFSLILESASTNQTSMYLCASSLWAGRGTEAFFGQGTRLTVV.